This T cell receptor beta chain was sequenced in a study of OX40 agonist ivuxolimab in advanced cancers. About the study as a whole: Ivuxolimab, which targeted the costimulatory receptor OX40 (CD134), was an agonistic, fully human IgG2 monoclonal antibody. Intravenous ivuxolimab was administered to patients every 2 weeks at six dose levels: 0.01, 0.1, 0.3, 1.5, 3 and 10 mg/kg. Of the roughly 52 patients in dose escalation, 19 had hepatocellular carcinoma, approximately 15 had melanoma, 9 had renal cell carcinoma and 9 had head and neck cancer. A male proportion of nearly 85% and a mean age of approximately 60 years, ranging from 23 to 79, were recorded for the dose-escalation cohort. Prior anti-PD-1, anti-PD-L1 or anti-CTLA-4 therapy was permitted, and checkpoint inhibitors had been received by 30% to 40% of dose-escalation patients. Three dose-escalation patients achieved partial responses, one with hepatocellular carcinoma and two with cutaneous melanoma. The purpose of peripheral TCRbeta sequencing was to test whether ivuxolimab changed TCR sequence diversity and led to clonal T-cell expansion. The paper describes the monotherapy dose-escalation part (N of about 52 patients) of the phase I trial of ivuxolimab. What the authors observed across the whole study: Low levels of normalized T-cell clonal expansion were also seen in some patients who did not respond. After ivuxolimab, CD8+ T cells had more expanded clones than CD4+ T cells on average. At doses from 0.1 to 3.0 mg/kg, clonal expansion was seen in both CD4+ and CD8+ blood T cells between baseline and week 6. The antigen specificity of the clonally expanded peripheral T cells was not determined. In partial responders in the 0.1-3.0 mg/kg groups, normalized peripheral clonal expansion was found to be among the lowest, especially among CD8+ T cells.

In regard to this clone: Its target antigen remains unknown. The input lacks base qualities; no much larger clone sits a single base away.

The trial excluded patients who had a history of autoimmune disease or who were on systemic immunosuppression. Peripheral blood for TCR sequencing was drawn from every dose cohort at baseline, at cycle 4 day 1 and at cycle 7 day 1. The samples were taken from a phase I, first-in-human, multicenter, open-label dose-escalation trial of ivuxolimab. Adults with locally advanced or metastatic melanoma, renal cell carcinoma, hepatocellular carcinoma or head and neck squamous cell carcinoma were enrolled in the trial. CD4+ and CD8+ T cells were sorted separately from peripheral blood before TCR sequencing. Genomic DNA was isolated from the sorted cells so that the TCRbeta CDR3 region could be sequenced. TCRbeta CDR3 regions were sequenced using the immunoSEQ Assay. In TCRdb, the immuneACCESS table is reduced to in-frame sequences with V and J assigned. These tables do not hold every clone; where another copy was compared, an unresolved V gene accounts for under half, and the others remain unexplained. Recorded for this sample are 85,000 or so clones; 80% to 90% of them occurred a single time. The biggest ten clones account for around 2% of the sample.

Reading from cysteine to phenylalanine, the CDR3 counts 14 amino acids. Just CDR3 DNA is preserved here, 42 bases in frame from base 1. Taken from the germline V gene, the CDR1 and CDR2 loops are MNHEY and SVGAGI. The V end gives up 7 bases and the J end 2 bases, leaving 5 bases in the junction not matched to a gene. Sequencing was performed on CD4+ or CD8+ T cells sorted from blood, taken in a trial of the OX40 agonist ivuxolimab. The clonotype was recovered from an adult with an advanced solid tumor such as melanoma, head and neck, liver or kidney cancer. The chain couples TRBV6-5 to TRBJ1-3, with TRBD1 identical over 7 junction bases. The DNA sequence reads TGTGCCAGCAACCCGACAGGGACTGGAAACACCATATATTTT. The translation is CASNPTGTGNTIYF.